This TCR beta chain was profiled in a study of cytomegalovirus exposure and HLA in healthy donors. The study ran its PCR with 60 Vbeta and 13 Jbeta primers. Assay: immunoSEQ multiplex PCR; the TCRdb copy retains only in-frame clones and omits some. The data contain around 130,000 clones, 80% of them singletons. Trimming pared 0 bases from V and 1 base from J, leaving 12 bases between. CDR1 MGHRA and CDR2 YSYEKL come from the germline V gene. The CDR3 length is 16 residues. This TCR derives from a man younger than 40 in good health and CMV-seronegative. Source material: PBMCs. The rearrangement uses TRBV4-1 and TRBJ1-1, with D maybe TRBD1 (6 bases). The CDR3 DNA reads TGCGCCAGCAGCCAAGATCCCGGGACAACGAACACTGAAGCTTTCTTT. It is translated as CASSQDPGTTNTEAFF.